The source of this TCR beta chain is a study of brain T cells in children with intractable seizures. Whole-study findings and limits: Absence of clones before surgery may stem from lower sequencing depth.

Produced via immunoSEQ multiplex PCR; TCRdb's table is partial and in-frame only. There are hundreds of thousands of clones in the sample; about 93% occur only once, and 5% to 7% lies in the top ten. Worth noting for this clone: Its antigen is unknown. At one end, the junction sequence differs from germline, possibly due to a read error.

Germline lookup yields CDR1 PRHDT and CDR2 FYEKMQ (reference sequence). This CDR3 contains 14 residues. The time point was: blood from clinic visit 5 months post-surgery; TSC patient then seizure free. Sequencing was limited to surgery cases with top T cell transcript signatures in brain tissue. Pre-surgery treatment included at least one anti-epileptic drug. The chain joins TRBV13 to TRBJ2-2, with D possibly TRBD1 on 5 matching bases. Material: peripheral blood, obtained less than 6 months after surgery. This receptor was taken from a boy under two years old with tuberous sclerosis and intractable seizures. This CDR3 is CASSVGANTGELFF. CDR3 nucleotide sequence: TGTGCCAGCAGCGTAGGGGCGAACACCGGGGAGCTGTTTTTT.